One T cell receptor beta chain is described in this entry. Its specificity is unknown. This sample stems from a study of blood T cells in healthy people across ages. Study results and caveats: Relative to aged donors, long-lived donors carried more naive CD4+ cells and displayed higher diversity. No one knew whether donors had CMV, which possibly confounded expanded clonotype changes.

Extracted total RNA amounted to at least 5.5 micrograms for each sample. A second PCR of 7 to 11 cycles used a sample-barcoded 5' primer and a J-beta primer mix. Every cDNA molecule carried a tag from a template-switch adaptor bearing 12 random nucleotides. TCRdb redid the calling of the 5' RACE reads with MiXCR, one entry per CDR3 protein. The sample has 1.5 million to 2 million distinct CDR3 sequences, roughly 27% seen once. The CDR3 runs 14 residues. The V gene's germline CDR1 is MNHNS and CDR2 SASEGT. Sample: blood. This TCR was recovered from a woman in her 30s in good health. This chain links TRBV6-1 with TRBJ2-3, with 9 bases matching TRBD2. The CDR3 DNA is TGTGCAACATCGGGGACTAGCACCTCTTATACGCAGTATTTT. The encoded protein is CATSGTSTSYTQYF.